The clone carrying this T cell receptor (beta chain) was found many times. Its cognate antigen is unknown. Blood from later-ophthalmopathy patients was taken at first hyperthyroidism diagnosis. These data belong to a study of T cells in Graves' hyperthyroidism and ophthalmopathy. Germline values: CDR1 SGHKS, CDR2 YYEKEE (reference sequence). The CDR3 extends over 15 amino acids. The V end was cut by 4 bases, the J end by 7 bases, with 17 bases between. TCR beta CDR3 sequences were amplified from RNA transcripts. The HTBI primer set drove a first-round RT-PCR of the TCR CDR3. TCRdb reprocessed the multiplex PCR reads with MiXCR, giving one entry per CDR3 protein. The sample lists over 200,000 distinct CDR3 sequences; more than 14% were seen once. Study conclusions and caveats: Ophthalmopathy, which appeared later, was predicted by the model a median about 5.9 months before onset.

The clonotype comes from a middle-aged woman with Graves' hyperthyroidism that later progressed to Graves' ophthalmopathy. The sequenced sample was blood. V gene TRBV5-5 combines with J gene TRBJ1-4, with D maybe TRBD1 (5 bases). The CDR3 coding sequence is TGTGCCAGCAGCCACCTATCTGGGCAGGGTGAAAAACTGTTTTTT. Encoded protein: CASSHLSGQGEKLFF.